This TCR beta chain stems from a study of T cells in Graves' hyperthyroidism and ophthalmopathy. Germline assignment: CDR1 LNHDA and CDR2 SQIVND (reference sequence). Trimming stripped 3 bases from V and 0 bases from J, with 9 bases between. The CDR3 has 15 residues. Amplified TCR beta CDR3 regions came from RNA transcripts. With the HTBI primer set, the TCR CDR3 went through a first round of RT-PCR. MiXCR, run by TCRdb on the multiplex PCR reads, gives a single entry per CDR3 protein. The sample lists around 300,000 distinct CDR3 sequences; roughly 15% were seen once. This clonotype was counted ten times or more.

The chain carries TRBV19 and TRBJ2-1; unclear D gene. This clonotype was obtained from a woman between 50 and 59 years old with Graves' hyperthyroidism that later progressed to Graves' ophthalmopathy. Source material: blood. DNA of the CDR3: TGTGCCAGTAGTATCCACATGAGCTCCTACAATGAGCAGTTCTTC. As protein: CASSIHMSSYNEQFF.